This T cell receptor beta chain was captured by sequencing in a study of PD-1 blockade in classical Hodgkin lymphoma. Study findings and constraints: TCR diversity at baseline was reported to be reduced in newly diagnosed patients relative to healthy donors.

The protocol was immunoSEQ multiplex PCR, while the TCRdb copy is restricted to in-frame clones and leaves out a portion. The sample carries 35,000 to 50,000 clones, 70% to 80% recorded once. This CDR3 has 14 residues. Trimming removed 1 base from V and 2 bases from J; junction bases left unmatched: 0. The V gene's germline CDR1 is SGHNT and CDR2 YYREEE (reference sequence). Autologous stem cell transplantation was followed by relapse in every patient, and brentuximab vedotin exposure varied. With respect to this clone: As yet, its antigen is unknown.

Sequencing used peripheral blood mononuclear cells (PBMCs), obtained at baseline. This rearrangement joins TRBV5-4 to TRBJ1-3; 7 bases fit TRBD1. The sequence was obtained from a human donor with classical Hodgkin lymphoma. CDR3 region: CASSLQGAGNTIYF. For the CDR3, the DNA is TGTGCCAGCAGCTTGCAGGGGGCTGGAAACACCATATATTTT.